The 26 T cell receptor beta chains below were found in one sample sequenced in a study of response to subunit inactivated influenza vaccine. TCRdb itself ran the RT-PCR reads through MiXCR, one entry per CDR3 protein. The sample has about 190,000 distinct CDR3 sequences, about 15% seen once. The specimen comprised CD8+ T cells sorted from PBMCs, sampled about 5 days after vaccination. These receptors all stem from a man over 45 who received an inactivated influenza vaccine.

Only a few counts were recorded for this clonotype. V gene TRBV2 combines with J gene TRBJ2-5; D unclear. V was cut by 4 bases and J by 1 base, with 7 bases left in between. Germline CDR1 reads SNHLY; CDR2 reads FYNNEI. This CDR3 contains 13 residues. The CDR3 loop is CASSGRTQETQYF. CDR3 DNA: TGTGCCAGCAGTGGGCGGACCCAAGAGACCCAGTACTTC.

The chain joins TRBV20-1 to TRBJ2-7, with 7 bases aligning to TRBD2. With V trimmed by 5 bases and J by 9 bases, 16 bases remained unmatched. CDR3 size: 14 residues. Germline-derived CDR1 and CDR2 are DFQATT and SNEGSKA (reference sequence). The CDR3 loop reads CSAPIAPGGSGQYF. In DNA, the CDR3 is TGCAGTGCTCCGATAGCGCCGGGGGGATCTGGGCAGTACTTC.

The rearrangement joins TRBV28 to TRBJ2-7, with D maybe TRBD1 (7 bases). This CDR3 has 13 residues. Germline V gives CDR1 MDHEN, CDR2 SYDVKM. The germline V and J ends were trimmed by 8 bases and 0 bases, with 11 bases remaining between them. Here the CDR3 DNA reads TGTGCCAGCCAGGGGGGTCTCTCCTACGAGCAGTACTTC. Residues: CASQGGLSYEQYF.

The chain has TRBV4-3 and TRBJ2-1; D is perhaps TRBD1 or TRBD2 (5 bases each). CDR3 size: 18 residues. The V end lost 0 bases, the J end lost 8 bases, and 23 bases lay between the germline ends. CDR1 LGHNA and CDR2 YSLEER come from the germline V gene. CDR3 protein: CASSQDYMGLEGFHEQFF. The CDR3 DNA is TGCGCCAGCAGCCAAGATTATATGGGGCTAGAGGGCTTCCATGAGCAGTTCTTC.

The V gene is TRBV20-1, the J gene TRBJ2-5; TRBD1 might be the D (6 bases). Between the trimmed V and J ends, which lost 5 bases and 5 bases, there was a span of 15 bases. The V gene's germline CDR1 is DFQATT and CDR2 SNEGSKA (reference sequence). This CDR3 spans 13 amino acids. The CDR3 region is CSARTAPRETQYF. CDR3 in DNA: TGCAGTGCTCGGACAGCCCCCAGGGAGACCCAGTACTTC.

The chain links TRBV11-2 to TRBJ2-3, with 10 nucleotides matching TRBD2. Germline CDR1 and CDR2: SGHAT and FQNNGV. The CDR3 consists of 17 residues. The junction had 11 bases not matched to a gene; V was cut back by 5 bases and J by 3 bases. The CDR3 here is CASSPPYGLAETDTQYF. CDR3 nucleotide sequence: TGTGCCAGCAGCCCACCCTACGGACTAGCGGAAACAGATACGCAGTATTTT. Complete variable domain (other parts from reference TRBV11-2 and TRBJ2-3): EAGVAQSPRYKIIEKRQSVAFWCNPISGHATLYWYQQILGQGPKLLIQFQNNGVVDDSQLPKDRFSAERLKGVDSTLKIQPAKLEDSAVYLCASSPPYGLAETDTQYFGPGTRLTVL.

This clonotype has ten or more counts. DNA for the CDR3: TGCGCCAGCAGCCCGGGACTGGGTCAGGGGACCTATGGCTACACCTTC. Translation: CASSPGLGQGTYGYTF. The chain joins TRBV4-3 to TRBJ1-2; possibly TRBD1 for D (6 bases). The germline V and J ends were trimmed by 4 bases and 4 bases, with 19 bases remaining between them. CDR1 and CDR2 from the germline V gene are LGHNA and YSLEER. The CDR3 runs to 16 residues.

This clonotype was counted only a few times. The chain recombines TRBV11-2 with TRBJ2-1, with D tentatively TRBD2 (7 bases). Germline CDR1 and CDR2: SGHAT and FQNNGV. The CDR3 extends over 16 amino acids. Trimming took 1 base from V and 6 from J, leaving 16 bases between them. This CDR3 reads CASSLVWGGAGNEQFF. CDR3 in DNA: TGTGCCAGCAGCTTAGTGTGGGGGGGCGCCGGCAATGAGCAGTTCTTC.

Only a few counts were recorded for this clonotype. The chain joins TRBV28 to TRBJ2-7, with D perhaps matching TRBD1 (6 bases). This CDR3 spans 14 amino acids. Germline loops: CDR1 MDHEN, CDR2 SYDVKM. The germline V and J ends were trimmed by 2 bases and 6 bases, with 14 bases remaining between them. The CDR3 here is CASSLGAGAGEQYF. CDR3 DNA: TGTGCCAGCAGTTTAGGAGCAGGGGCGGGCGAGCAGTACTTC.

The CDR3 sequence is CASSHDRGLEETQYF. The DNA of the CDR3 is TGTGCCAGCAGCCACGACAGGGGGCTGGAAGAGACCCAGTACTTC. V is TRBV3-1 and J is TRBJ2-5; 10 positions match TRBD1. The length of the CDR3 is 15 residues. Trimming cost V 3 bases and J 3 bases; bases outside gene matches: 4. Per the germline V gene, CDR1 is LGHDT and CDR2 is YNNKEL (reference sequence).

V and J are TRBV20-1 and TRBJ2-1; D is ambiguous. Germline V CDR1 and CDR2: DFQATT, SNEGSKA (reference sequence). V lost 1 base to trimming and J lost 7 bases, with 17 bases between them. The CDR3 is 15 amino acids. The CDR3 loop is CSARVRLWFPNEQFF. Here the CDR3 DNA reads TGCAGTGCTAGAGTCCGCCTTTGGTTCCCTAATGAGCAGTTCTTC.

The rearrangement links TRBV7-9 to TRBJ2-2; the D gene is possibly TRBD2 (5 bases). Germline CDR1 is SEHNR and CDR2 is FQNEAQ (reference sequence). This CDR3 spans 15 amino acids. V lost 4 bases and J 6 bases, leaving 15 bases between the germline ends. The CDR3 protein is CASSSRVLTSGELFF. CDR3 coding DNA: TGTGCCAGCAGCTCGAGGGTTCTTACCTCCGGGGAGCTGTTTTTT. The variable domain in full, completed from reference TRBV7-9 and TRBJ2-2, reads DTGVSQNPRHKITKRGQNVTFRCDPISEHNRLYWYRQTLGQGPEFLTYFQNEAQLEKSRLLSDRFSAERPKGSFSTLEIQRTEQGDSAMYLCASSSRVLTSGELFFGEGSRLTVL.

This clonotype came up a few times. This rearrangement joins TRBV10-2 to TRBJ2-7; D remains unclear. Germline V lookup: CDR1 WSHSY, CDR2 SAAADI. V shed 7 bases and J shed 5 bases, with 12 bases lying between them. CDR3 length: 12 residues. The CDR3 loop reads CASTGELDEQYF. The CDR3 bases are TGCGCCAGCACTGGGGAACTGGACGAGCAGTACTTC.

The chain is built from TRBV6-2 or TRBV6-3 and TRBJ2-1, with D possibly TRBD2 on 5 matching bases. Germline lookup yields CDR1 MNHEY and CDR2 SVGEGT. The CDR3 runs 14 residues. The V end was cut by 8 bases, the J end by 4 bases, with 15 bases between. CDR3 nucleotides: TGTGCCAGCTCTGCCCTAGCTGAGTACAATGAGCAGTTCTTC. This codes for CASSALAEYNEQFF.

This sequence joins TRBV4-2 and TRBJ1-4; D may be TRBD1 (5 bases). This CDR3 comprises 16 residues. Per germline, CDR1 LGHNA and CDR2 YNFKEQ. The V end lost 3 bases, the J end lost 7 bases, and 18 bases lay between the germline ends. The CDR3 region is CASSQSISVGGEKLFF. The CDR3 bases are TGTGCCAGCAGCCAGAGCATCTCGGTTGGGGGTGAAAAACTGTTTTTT.

This clonotype was picked up many times. This chain uses TRBV6-1 with TRBJ1-2, with D uncertain. The CDR3 spans 12 residues. Trimming took 2 bases from V and 4 from J, leaving 5 bases between them. Germline assignment: CDR1 MNHNS and CDR2 SASEGT. This CDR3 is CASSEYGYGYTF. CDR3 nucleotides: TGTGCCAGCAGTGAATATGGCTATGGCTACACCTTC.

This rearrangement joins TRBV20-1 to TRBJ2-3, with 13 bases lining up with TRBD2. Trimming took 6 bases from V and 2 from J; bases not matched to a gene: 11. Per germline, CDR1 DFQATT and CDR2 SNEGSKA (reference sequence). The CDR3 extends over 17 amino acids. CDR3 loop: CSAGLAGAVTYTDTQYF. The CDR3 DNA reads as TGCAGTGCAGGACTAGCGGGGGCCGTGACTTACACAGATACGCAGTATTTT.

Judged by abundance, this clonotype is medium-sized (0.01 to 0.1%). The gene calls are TRBV7-6 and TRBJ2-5; 11 bases match TRBD2. CDR1 SGHVS and CDR2 FNYEAQ come from the germline V gene. The J segment lost 2 bases and the V segment lost 5 bases, leaving 13 bases of the junction unmatched. This CDR3 spans 18 amino acids. The CDR3 DNA reads as TGTGCCAGCAGCCCCTGGGTTGGGACTAGCGGATTACAAGAGACCCAGTACTTC. It encodes CASSPWVGTSGLQETQYF.

J is TRBJ1-1 and V is TRBV6-2 or TRBV6-3, with a possible D match to TRBD1 (6 bases). This CDR3 comprises 17 residues. V lost 2 bases, J lost 3 bases, and 19 bases lay in between. Germline values: CDR1 MNHEY, CDR2 SVGEGT. CDR3 coding DNA: TGTGCCAGCAGTTACGGCTGGTTTGGGGGGCAGGACACTGAAGCTTTCTTT. It yields the protein CASSYGWFGGQDTEAFF.

The chain recombines TRBV6-2 or TRBV6-3 with TRBJ2-4; 9 bases match TRBD1. V shed 6 bases, J shed 7 bases, and the junction held 7 bases outside the gene matches. CDR3 length equals 14 residues. Per germline, CDR1 MNHEY and CDR2 SVGEGT. The chain's CDR3 is CASSLTGGWNIQYF. As DNA, the CDR3 is TGTGCCAGCAGCCTAACAGGGGGCTGGAACATTCAGTACTTC.

This clonotype has a handful of counts. The chain couples TRBV4-3 to TRBJ2-7; the D is unclear. Germline CDR1 is LGHNA and CDR2 is YSLEER. The CDR3 runs 15 residues. Trimming took 1 base from V and 3 from J, leaving 13 bases between them. CDR3 residues: CASSQAFSVSYEQYF. Here the CDR3 DNA reads TGCGCCAGCAGCCAAGCTTTTAGTGTTAGCTACGAGCAGTACTTC.

This clonotype occurred many times. For the CDR3, the DNA is TGTGCCAGCAGCGCAATCCAAGAGACCCAGTACTTC. Its protein is CASSAIQETQYF. The chain recombines TRBV7-6 with TRBJ2-5; D gene unclear. This CDR3 comprises 12 residues. Germline V lookup: CDR1 SGHVS, CDR2 FNYEAQ. The V end lost 5 bases, the J end lost 1 base, and 5 bases lay between the germline ends.

This clonotype was counted only a few times. CDR3 residues: CASGGQGVYNEQFF. The DNA for the CDR3 is TGTGCCAGCGGAGGACAGGGGGTATACAATGAGCAGTTCTTC. The gene calls are TRBV27 and TRBJ2-1; 10 bases fit TRBD1. CDR1 MNHEY and CDR2 SMNVEV come from the germline V gene (reference sequence). This CDR3 is 14 amino acids long. Trimming took 8 bases from V and 4 from J; bases not matched to a gene: 5.

V usage is TRBV27 and J usage is TRBJ2-1; D remains ambiguous. CDR3 length equals 13 residues. Trimming pared 5 bases from V and 3 bases from J, leaving 8 bases between. Looked up from germline, CDR1 is MNHEY and CDR2 is SMNVEV (reference sequence). CDR3 bases: TGTGCCAGCAGTACTTACATCTACAATGAGCAGTTCTTC. Protein: CASSTYIYNEQFF.

This clonotype was detected ten times or more. The rearrangement uses TRBV20-1 and TRBJ2-3, with D possibly being TRBD2 (5 bases). This CDR3 spans 11 amino acids. CDR1 is DFQATT, CDR2 SNEGSKA, per germline (reference sequence). V was trimmed by 5 bases and J by 6 bases, leaving 9 bases between them. CDR3 amino acids: CSALLGDTQYF. The CDR3 DNA sequence: TGCAGTGCTCTACTAGGGGATACGCAGTATTTT.

This clonotype appeared a few times. The chain couples TRBV20-1 to TRBJ2-1; tentative D call: TRBD2 (5 bases). In germline, CDR1 is DFQATT, CDR2 SNEGSKA (reference sequence). There are 15 residues in the CDR3. Trimming shortened V by 4 bases and J by 2 bases, and 15 bases separated the two germline ends. As DNA, the CDR3 is TGCAGTGCTAACCCTTTAGCGAAGACCTACAATGAGCAGTTCTTC. Translation: CSANPLAKTYNEQFF.